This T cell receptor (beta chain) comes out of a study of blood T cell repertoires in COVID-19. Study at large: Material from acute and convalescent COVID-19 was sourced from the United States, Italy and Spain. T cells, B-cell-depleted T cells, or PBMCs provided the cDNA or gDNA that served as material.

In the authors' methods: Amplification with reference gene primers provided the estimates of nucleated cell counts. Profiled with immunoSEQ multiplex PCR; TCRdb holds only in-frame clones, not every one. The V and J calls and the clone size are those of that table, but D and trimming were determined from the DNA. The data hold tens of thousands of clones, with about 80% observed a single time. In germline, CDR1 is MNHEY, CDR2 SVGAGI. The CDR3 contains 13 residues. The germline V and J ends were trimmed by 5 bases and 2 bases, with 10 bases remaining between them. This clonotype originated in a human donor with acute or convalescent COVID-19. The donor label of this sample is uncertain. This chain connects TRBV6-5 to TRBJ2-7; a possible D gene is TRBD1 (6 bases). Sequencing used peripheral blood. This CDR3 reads CASSRGQTYEQYF. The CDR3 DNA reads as TGTGCCAGCAGTCGCGGACAGACCTACGAGCAGTACTTC.